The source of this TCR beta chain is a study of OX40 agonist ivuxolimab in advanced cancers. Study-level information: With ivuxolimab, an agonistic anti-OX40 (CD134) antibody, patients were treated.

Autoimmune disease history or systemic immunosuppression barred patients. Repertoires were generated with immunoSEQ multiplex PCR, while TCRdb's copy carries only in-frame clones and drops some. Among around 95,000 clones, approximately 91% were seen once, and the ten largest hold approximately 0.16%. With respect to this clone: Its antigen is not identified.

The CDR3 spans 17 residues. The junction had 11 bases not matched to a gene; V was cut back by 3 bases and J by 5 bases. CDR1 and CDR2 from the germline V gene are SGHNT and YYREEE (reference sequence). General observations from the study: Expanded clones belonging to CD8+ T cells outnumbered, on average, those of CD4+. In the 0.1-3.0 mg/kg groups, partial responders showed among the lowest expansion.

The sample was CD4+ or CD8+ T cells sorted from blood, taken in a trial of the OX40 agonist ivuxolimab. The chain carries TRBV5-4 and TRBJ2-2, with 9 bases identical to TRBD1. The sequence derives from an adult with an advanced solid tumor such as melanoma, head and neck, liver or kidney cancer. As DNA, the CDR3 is TGTGCCAGCAGCTCGTGGGGGACAGGGACGAGGACCGGGGAGCTGTTTTTT. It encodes CASSSWGTGTRTGELFF.